These 7 T cell receptor beta chains originate from one sample sequenced in a study of T cells in Graves' hyperthyroidism and ophthalmopathy. Amplification of TCR beta CDR3 regions used RNA as the template. First-round RT-PCR of the TCR CDR3 relied on the HTBI primer set. TCRdb re-called the multiplex PCR reads through MiXCR, storing one row per CDR3 protein. The table lists about 560,000 distinct CDR3 sequences, about 14% of them singletons. The specimen sequenced was blood. The receptors were gathered from a woman between 40 and 50 years old with Graves' hyperthyroidism.

This clonotype was seen many times. This chain links TRBV5-8 with TRBJ2-5; 8 positions agree with TRBD1. The CDR3 totals 15 residues. V lost 0 bases and J lost 5; bases outside the gene matches: 6. The germline gives CDR1 SGHTS, CDR2 YDEGEE. The CDR3 is CASSLEAGGGETQYF. CDR3 nucleotide sequence: TGTGCCAGCAGCTTGGAGGCAGGGGGCGGGGAGACCCAGTACTTC.

This sequence joins TRBV10-3 and TRBJ2-1; 10 bases match TRBD2. V gave up 2 bases and J gave up 0 bases; unmatched junction bases: 1. Germline V lookup: CDR1 ENHRY, CDR2 SYGVKD. The CDR3 totals 16 residues. The CDR3: CAISERLAGSYNEQFF. In DNA form, the CDR3 reads TGTGCCATCAGTGAGAGACTAGCGGGCTCCTACAATGAGCAGTTCTTC.

The V gene is TRBV4-1, the J gene TRBJ2-1, with D possibly matching TRBD2 (6 bases). The V end was cut by 4 bases, the J end by 8 bases, with 12 bases between. This CDR3 has 13 residues. Germline V gene sequence: CDR1 MGHRA, CDR2 YSYEKL. Here the CDR3 DNA reads TGCGCCAGCAGCCGGGTTGGGGGGTATGAGCAGTTCTTC. Translation gives CASSRVGGYEQFF.

V and J are TRBV5-5 and TRBJ1-2; D remains unclear. Germline assignment: CDR1 SGHKS and CDR2 YYEKEE (reference sequence). V was pared by 3 bases and J by 8 bases, with 14 bases between. The CDR3 covers 13 residues. CDR3 bases: TGTGCCAGCAGCTCGGAGGAGGGTTACGGCTACACCTTC. Residues: CASSSEEGYGYTF.

This clonotype was detected many times. The rearrangement uses TRBV28 and TRBJ2-3, with D possibly being TRBD2 (7 bases). Trimming pared 5 bases from V and 1 base from J, leaving 13 bases between. Germline V gene lookup returns CDR1 MDHEN and CDR2 SYDVKM. The CDR3 runs to 15 residues. The CDR3 loop is CASSPGRGGTDTQYF. In DNA form, the CDR3 reads TGTGCCAGCAGTCCTGGGAGGGGGGGCACAGATACGCAGTATTTT.

This clonotype was counted at least ten times. V and J are TRBV19 and TRBJ2-2; 10 positions agree with TRBD2. CDR1 and CDR2 from the germline V gene are LNHDA and SQIVND (reference sequence). The CDR3 loop spans 15 amino acids. J lost 4 bases, V lost 11 bases, and 10 bases had no gene match. CDR3 in amino acids: CASSTGLASTGELFF. The DNA of the CDR3 is TGTGCCTCTTCTACGGGACTAGCGAGCACCGGGGAGCTGTTTTTT.

The rearrangement links TRBV5-1 to TRBJ2-1, with TRBD1 identical over 10 bases. Germline CDR1 is SGHRS and CDR2 is YFSETQ. The CDR3 has 17 amino acids. The junction had 8 bases not matched to a gene; V was cut back by 0 bases and J by 5 bases. CDR3: CASSLGQGAGLHNEQFF. The DNA for the CDR3 is TGCGCCAGCAGCTTGGGACAGGGGGCAGGACTACACAATGAGCAGTTCTTC.